This T cell receptor beta chain came from a study of T cell responses to AZD1222 COVID-19 vaccine. Here immunoSEQ multiplex PCR was the method, and the copy in TCRdb shows in-frame clones only, minus some. Here the sample spans 150,000 or so clones, more than 85% being singletons. CDR1 is GTSNPN, CDR2 SVGIG, per germline (reference sequence). V was pared by 6 bases and J by 1 base, with 15 bases between. CDR3 length: 14 residues. The specimen was peripheral blood, collected on day 0 of AZD1222 vaccination. The sequence was collected from an adult in good health. The gene calls are TRBV30 and TRBJ1-2, with D tentatively TRBD1 (5 bases). CDR3 residues: CACAPGTDNYGYTF. The CDR3 region has the DNA TGTGCCTGTGCGCCCGGGACGGATAACTATGGCTACACCTTC.